The 17 T cell receptor beta chains in this list originate from one sample, sequenced in a study of early T cells in non-severe SARS-CoV-2 infection. TCRdb reanalysed the 5' RACE reads using MiXCR and keeps one entry per CDR3 protein. The data show 62,000 or so distinct CDR3 sequences, 8% to 10% seen once. The sample comprised whole blood. The receptors derive from an adult who was a healthcare worker with PCR-confirmed SARS-CoV-2 infection or an uninfected control (not recorded which).

CDR3 region: CASSSPTGNTEAFF. Here the CDR3 DNA reads TGCGCCAGCAGCTCGCCGACAGGCAACACTGAAGCTTTCTTT. The chain uses TRBV5-1 and TRBJ1-1; D possibly corresponds to TRBD1 (6 bases). The CDR3 loop spans 14 amino acids. Germline V lookup: CDR1 SGHRS, CDR2 YFSETQ. The V end was cut by 3 bases, the J end by 2 bases, with 11 bases between.

This sequence joins TRBV5-1 and TRBJ1-4; 7 positions agree with TRBD1. This CDR3 comprises 15 residues. V shed 3 bases, J shed 7 bases, and the junction held 9 bases outside the gene matches. Germline V gene lookup returns CDR1 SGHRS and CDR2 YFSETQ. Here the CDR3 DNA reads TGCGCCAGCAGCTCCCGGGACAGTACGTCTGAAAAACTGTTTTTT. This codes for CASSSRDSTSEKLFF.

This chain connects TRBV23-1 to TRBJ1-2; D is perhaps TRBD1 (6 bases). TRBV23-1 is an ORF, and what it does is uncertain. V lost 7 bases and J 8 bases, leaving 26 bases between the germline ends. This CDR3 region has 16 residues. The CDR3 is CASIQKDSLIRRGYTF. CDR3 bases: TGCGCCAGCATCCAGAAGGACAGCCTCATCCGAAGGGGCTACACCTTC.

The genes are TRBV27 and TRBJ2-3; D is perhaps TRBD1 or TRBD2 (7 bases each). The germline V gene has CDR1 MNHEY and CDR2 SMNVEV (reference sequence). Deletions cut 7 bases from V and 3 bases from J, with 20 bases between. The CDR3 runs 16 residues. The CDR3 bases are TGTGCCAGCAACAGGAGACAGGGAGGGCGGACAGATACGCAGTATTTT. It is translated as CASNRRQGGRTDTQYF.

This clonotype was recorded a few times. V usage is TRBV5-6 and J usage is TRBJ2-1, with D tentatively TRBD1 or TRBD2 (6 bases each). The CDR3 is made up of 14 amino acids. The V gene's germline CDR1 is SGHDT and CDR2 YYEEEE. V was trimmed by 1 base and J by 7 bases, leaving 12 bases between them. The CDR3 DNA reads as TGTGCCAGCAGCTTGTATGGGGGGCCAAATGAGCAGTTCTTC. Its protein is CASSLYGGPNEQFF.

This clonotype was seen repeatedly, ten times or more. The rearrangement joins TRBV20-1 to TRBJ2-5, with D tentatively TRBD1 (6 bases). The CDR3 consists of 14 residues. Germline-derived CDR1 and CDR2 are DFQATT and SNEGSKA (reference sequence). The V and J ends lost 5 bases and 5 bases respectively, with 18 bases between them. The CDR3 loop is CSALNTGLGETQYF. CDR3 bases: TGCAGTGCTCTTAACACAGGGCTAGGGGAGACCCAGTACTTC.

This clonotype was detected only a few times. The V and J genes are TRBV6-2 or TRBV6-3 and TRBJ1-2; 7 bases match TRBD1. Germline CDR1 reads MNHEY; CDR2 reads SVGEGT. This CDR3 contains 14 residues. The J segment lost 6 bases and the V segment lost 4 bases, leaving 8 bases of the junction unmatched. The DNA of the CDR3 is TGTGCCAGCAGTTGGAGCACACAGGGGAATGGCTACACCTTC. As protein: CASSWSTQGNGYTF.

This clonotype was seen a handful of times. CDR3 nucleotide sequence: TGCAGTGCTAGAGTACGTTCAAGTGGCTACACCTTC. It translates to CSARVRSSGYTF. V usage is TRBV20-1 and J usage is TRBJ1-2; D remains ambiguous. Germline values: CDR1 DFQATT, CDR2 SNEGSKA (reference sequence). V lost 1 base and J lost 7, with 10 bases in between. The CDR3 sequence is 12 residues long.

This clonotype has only a few counts. This sequence joins TRBV2 and TRBJ2-1; no clear D gene. The V gene's germline CDR1 is SNHLY and CDR2 FYNNEI. Trimming removed 1 base at V and 2 bases at J, with 9 bases between. The CDR3 loop spans 15 amino acids. In DNA, the CDR3 is TGTGCCAGCAGTGAAGGGCAGAGAACCTACAATGAGCAGTTCTTC. It specifies CASSEGQRTYNEQFF.

This clonotype was seen repeatedly, ten times or more. V gene TRBV6-1 combines with J gene TRBJ1-1; D gene unclear. V lost 5 bases and J lost 8, with 12 bases in between. The CDR3 extends over 12 amino acids. CDR1 is MNHNS and CDR2 is SASEGT in the germline V gene. CDR3: CASSTRTEEAFF. The CDR3 bases are TGTGCCAGCAGTACCCGGACGGAAGAAGCTTTCTTT.

This clonotype came up many times. This chain joins TRBV20-1 and TRBJ2-2, with D perhaps given as TRBD1 or TRBD2 (5 bases each). Trimming took off 3 bases at V and 4 bases at J, with 15 bases between the two ends. This CDR3 region has 15 residues. Looked up from germline, CDR1 is DFQATT and CDR2 is SNEGSKA (reference sequence). The CDR3 protein is CSARKLRDLTGELFF. The DNA for the CDR3 is TGCAGTGCTAGGAAGCTCAGGGACCTCACCGGGGAGCTGTTTTTT.

This clonotype was seen a few times. This chain uses TRBV9 with TRBJ2-3, with D tentatively TRBD2 (5 bases). This CDR3 is 16 amino acids long. The V gene's germline CDR1 is SGDLS and CDR2 YYNGEE. Trimming took 4 bases from V and 3 from J, leaving 18 bases between them. The CDR3 DNA sequence: TGTGCCAGCAGCCTTTCCTTCTGGGCGGGTACAGATACGCAGTATTTT. This codes for CASSLSFWAGTDTQYF.

This clonotype was recorded many times. This rearrangement joins TRBV30 to TRBJ2-2, with 8 positions matching TRBD1. The J segment lost 1 base and the V segment lost 8 bases, leaving 3 bases of the junction unmatched. The CDR3 is made up of 13 amino acids. Germline CDR1 GTSNPN, CDR2 SVGIG (reference sequence). Written as DNA, the CDR3 is TGTGCCGGAGGGACAGGGAACACCGGGGAGCTGTTTTTT. Protein: CAGGTGNTGELFF.

This chain connects TRBV3-1 to TRBJ2-6; unclear D gene. The ends were cut back, 3 bases at V and 5 bases at J, with 5 bases in the middle. The CDR3 length is 13 residues. From germline, CDR1 is LGHDT and CDR2 YNNKEL (reference sequence). CDR3 sequence: CASSQPRANVLTF. In DNA form, the CDR3 reads TGTGCCAGCAGCCAGCCTAGGGCCAACGTCCTGACTTTC.

Remarks on this clonotype: A junction end diverges from the germline sequence, so it may reflect a read error. The V call is TRBV4-1, the J call TRBJ1-5; D call uncertain. The CDR3 is 13 residues long. Per the germline V gene, CDR1 is MGHRA and CDR2 is YSYEKL. The CDR3 loop is CASSQEGPQPQHF. The CDR3 nucleotides are TGCGCCAGCAGTCAAGAAGGACCTCAGCCCCAGCATTTT.

This clonotype was seen a few times. V gene TRBV14 combines with J gene TRBJ2-3, with D possibly matching TRBD1 (6 bases). CDR1 is SGHDN, CDR2 FVKESK, per germline. The CDR3 sequence is 16 residues long. V lost 2 bases, J lost 4 bases, and 16 bases lay in between. CDR3 sequence: CASSQRQVGYSDTQYF. CDR3 sequence (DNA): TGTGCCAGCAGCCAACGACAGGTGGGATATTCAGATACGCAGTATTTT.

Many counts were recorded for this clonotype. The chain recombines TRBV2 with TRBJ1-2; 8 positions agree with TRBD1. The CDR3 sequence is 16 residues long. J gave up 1 base and V 4 bases, and 8 bases lay outside the gene matches. Looked up from germline, CDR1 is SNHLY and CDR2 is FYNNEI. CDR3 sequence: CASSVPDRGHNYGYTF. The CDR3, as DNA: TGTGCCAGCAGTGTCCCCGACAGGGGCCATAACTATGGCTACACCTTC.